What follows is one T cell receptor (beta chain) and its context. It has no known antigen specificity. Within one base of it there is no much larger clone, and no base qualities were kept. This entry comes from a study of blood T cell repertoires in COVID-19 (dated by TCRdb to 2020 to 2022). Study-level background: The collaborator samples originated in the United States, Italy and Spain and spanned the acute and convalescent phases of COVID-19. Where HLA class I and class II types were available, the types were taken from metadata supplied by the sample provider, not from assay-based typing. Sample metadata almost always included a de-identified subject ID, COVID-19 status, age in years and sex. Deeply sampled blood TCRbeta repertoires from subjects exposed to, actively infected with, or recovered from COVID-19 were included in the dataset. The material from the prospective study consisted of cDNA or gDNA derived from T cells, B-cell-depleted T cells, or PBMCs. Samples came from the ongoing ImmuneRACE study (first 160 participants) plus 1,254 subjects from 6 global collaborators. A freely available public database, intended as a resource for researchers studying the immune response to SARS-CoV-2, is where the repertoires were released.

V and J are truncated by 4 bases and 5 bases respectively, leaving an intervening sequence of 16 bases. CDR1 and CDR2, per the germline V gene (reference sequence), are SGHNT and YYREEE. Inclusive of the bounding cysteine and phenylalanine, the CDR3 is 14 residues long. The DNA shown is the 42-base CDR3, in frame from base 1. TCRbeta CDR3 regions were amplified from genomic DNA by means of the immunoSEQ Assay, a bias-controlled multiplex PCR. The study's processing was this. The number of nucleated cells in each sample was estimated by amplification of reference gene primers within the assay. To quantify the absolute abundance of each unique TCRbeta CDR3 rearrangement, sequence reads were collapsed and filtered. For each sample, productive Simpson clonality was calculated as the square root of Simpson's diversity index across productive rearrangements. The table comes from immuneACCESS by way of TCRdb, which keeps in-frame sequences with V and J called. Part of the clones is missing from these tables; in studies checked, under half for an unresolved V gene and the rest for unknown reasons. V and J calls and clone size are copied from that table; D and trimming were computed from the DNA. The sample data list 250,000 to 350,000 clones, and more than 65% of these were observed just once. The ten biggest clones cover 15% to 18% of the sample.

The full study reports these points: The amount of clinical and demographic metadata varied by source and participant and was provided uncurated.

In Seattle, one collaborating source enrolled patients while the infection was active and tracked those patients longitudinally over the course of disease. The collaborating institutions used their own protocols to collect whole blood in K2EDTA tubes. For TCRbeta analysis, collaborators shipped samples as frozen whole blood, isolated PBMCs, or DNA extracted from either of those sample types. This chain joins TRBV5-4 to TRBJ2-7; 6 matching bases give a weak D call of TRBD2. This TCR came from a person between 65 and 80 years old with COVID-19, enrolled during active disease. The sequenced sample was peripheral blood. The CDR3 is CASSGGNGAHEQYF. The sequenced DNA: TGTGCCAGCAGCGGCGGGAATGGCGCCCACGAGCAGTACTTC.